A selection of T cell receptor beta chains follows, all from one sample in a study of T-cell memory formation after mild COVID-19. In TCRdb, the 5' RACE reads were re-called with MiXCR into one record per CDR3 protein. The sample has roughly 560,000 distinct CDR3 sequences, about a fifth seen once. The sequenced sample consisted of PBMCs or a T cell subset sorted from them (not recorded which). These TCRs come from an adult woman who had mild COVID-19 (a few samples of this study predate the infection). Cell type and time point are not known. The CDR3 runs from the conserved cysteine through the conserved F or W. The D gene is left open where the match is weak. Some rows have no size entry. The others give once, few or many, or a class for an expanded clone.

d_call: TRBD2; j_call: TRBJ2-5; v_call: TRBV11-2; clone_size: .; cdr3_aa: CASSTLRGGRRETQYF; cdr3_nt: TGTGCCAGCAGCACCTTGCGGGGGGGCCGTCGGGAGACCCAGTACTTC
d_call: .; j_call: TRBJ1-5; v_call: TRBV20-1; clone_size: few; cdr3_aa: CSARPGGGQPQHF; cdr3_nt: TGCAGTGCTCGCCCGGGGGGAGGTCAGCCCCAGCATTTT
d_call: TRBD2; j_call: TRBJ2-1; v_call: TRBV9; clone_size: .; cdr3_aa: CASSVPSGGGSYNEQFF; cdr3_nt: TGTGCCAGCAGCGTTCCGAGTGGCGGGGGGTCCTACAATGAGCAGTTCTTC
d_call: .; j_call: TRBJ2-1; v_call: TRBV6-6; clone_size: many; cdr3_aa: CASSYSSLSSYNEQFF; cdr3_nt: TGTGCCAGCAGTTACAGCAGTTTGAGCTCCTACAATGAGCAGTTCTTC
d_call: .; j_call: TRBJ2-1; v_call: TRBV11-2; clone_size: few; cdr3_aa: CASSLDFRVGVYNEQFF; cdr3_nt: TGTGCCAGCAGCTTAGATTTCCGGGTTGGGGTTTACAATGAGCAGTTCTTC
d_call: TRBD1; j_call: TRBJ2-1; v_call: TRBV24-1; clone_size: .; cdr3_aa: CAAIISRGGPYNEQFF; cdr3_nt: TGTGCCGCCATTATATCCCGAGGGGGCCCCTACAATGAGCAGTTCTTC
d_call: TRBD1; j_call: TRBJ2-3; v_call: TRBV7-2; clone_size: .; cdr3_aa: CASSPGQGDTQYF; cdr3_nt: TGTGCCAGCAGCCCCGGACAGGGTGATACGCAGTATTTT
d_call: TRBD1; j_call: TRBJ2-7; v_call: TRBV5-1; clone_size: .; cdr3_aa: CASSLAGTGVEQYF; cdr3_nt: TGCGCCAGCAGCTTGGCCGGGACAGGGGTCGAGCAGTACTTC
d_call: .; j_call: TRBJ2-2; v_call: TRBV24-1; clone_size: .; cdr3_aa: CATRGAPNTGELFF; cdr3_nt: TGTGCCACCAGAGGGGCCCCGAACACCGGGGAGCTGTTTTTT
d_call: TRBD2; j_call: TRBJ2-1; v_call: TRBV9; clone_size: many; cdr3_aa: CASSVGGLANEQFF; cdr3_nt: TGTGCCAGCAGCGTGGGGGGACTAGCGAATGAGCAGTTCTTC
d_call: .; j_call: TRBJ2-3; v_call: TRBV7-9; clone_size: few; cdr3_aa: CASSSPGSPDTQYF; cdr3_nt: TGTGCCAGCAGCTCCCCGGGCAGTCCAGATACGCAGTATTTT
d_call: .; j_call: TRBJ2-7; v_call: TRBV7-9; clone_size: many; cdr3_aa: CASSSQIYEQYF; cdr3_nt: TGTGCCAGCAGCTCCCAGATCTACGAGCAGTACTTC
d_call: TRBD1; j_call: TRBJ1-1; v_call: TRBV14; clone_size: .; cdr3_aa: CASSRVQGFLGTEAFF; cdr3_nt: TGTGCCAGCAGCCGCGTACAGGGGTTTTTAGGCACTGAAGCTTTCTTT
d_call: .; j_call: TRBJ2-7; v_call: TRBV19; clone_size: few; cdr3_aa: CASSPLRGEQYF; cdr3_nt: TGTGCCAGTAGTCCGTTGCGGGGTGAGCAGTACTTC
d_call: .; j_call: TRBJ2-2; v_call: TRBV7-8; clone_size: .; cdr3_aa: CASSWTANWDTGELFF; cdr3_nt: TGTGCCAGCAGCTGGACTGCTAATTGGGACACCGGGGAGCTGTTTTTT
d_call: .; j_call: TRBJ1-1; v_call: TRBV20-1; clone_size: few; cdr3_aa: CSAPGTMNTEAFF; cdr3_nt: TGCAGTGCGCCAGGGACTATGAACACTGAAGCTTTCTTT
d_call: .; j_call: TRBJ1-4; v_call: TRBV5-1; clone_size: few; cdr3_aa: CASSSGLRSEKLFF; cdr3_nt: TGCGCCAGCAGCTCGGGACTCAGGAGTGAAAAACTGTTTTTT
d_call: TRBD1; j_call: TRBJ1-1; v_call: TRBV6-4; clone_size: .; cdr3_aa: CASSDLGTENTEAFF; cdr3_nt: TGTGCCAGCAGTGACTTAGGGACAGAGAACACTGAAGCTTTCTTT
d_call: TRBD1; j_call: TRBJ1-6; v_call: TRBV27; clone_size: .; cdr3_aa: CASSPQPTGSSYNSPLHF; cdr3_nt: TGTGCCAGCAGTCCCCAACCGACAGGGAGCTCCTATAATTCACCCCTCCACTTT
d_call: .; j_call: TRBJ1-2; v_call: TRBV3-1; clone_size: .; cdr3_aa: CASSRSGGANYGYTF; cdr3_nt: TGTGCCAGCAGCCGCTCAGGAGGGGCTAACTATGGCTACACCTTC
d_call: .; j_call: TRBJ1-2; v_call: TRBV29-1; clone_size: few; cdr3_aa: CSVAFRGYGYTF; cdr3_nt: TGCAGCGTTGCTTTCAGGGGCTATGGCTACACCTTC
d_call: TRBD2; j_call: TRBJ2-1; v_call: TRBV5-1; clone_size: .; cdr3_aa: CASSLALASSGGYNEQFF; cdr3_nt: TGCGCCAGCAGCTTGGCTCTAGCCTCTAGCGGTGGATACAATGAGCAGTTCTTC
d_call: TRBD2; j_call: TRBJ2-2; v_call: TRBV12-3/TRBV12-4; clone_size: few; cdr3_aa: CASSLAPGLAGTTGELFF; cdr3_nt: TGTGCCAGCAGTTTAGCCCCAGGACTAGCGGGGACCACCGGGGAGCTGTTTTTT
d_call: .; j_call: TRBJ1-4; v_call: TRBV7-8; clone_size: .; cdr3_aa: CASSLDPAGEKLFF; cdr3_nt: TGTGCCAGCAGCCTCGACCCGGCAGGAGAAAAACTGTTTTTT
d_call: .; j_call: TRBJ2-2; v_call: TRBV9; clone_size: few; cdr3_aa: CASSVGSFAGELFF; cdr3_nt: TGTGCCAGCAGCGTTGGAAGTTTCGCCGGGGAGCTGTTTTTT
d_call: TRBD2; j_call: TRBJ2-1; v_call: TRBV5-1; clone_size: few; cdr3_aa: CASSLETSGAYNEQFF; cdr3_nt: TGCGCCAGCAGCTTGGAGACTAGCGGGGCTTACAATGAGCAGTTCTTC
d_call: .; j_call: TRBJ1-5; v_call: TRBV20-1; clone_size: few; cdr3_aa: CSARDPGGYQPQHF; cdr3_nt: TGCAGTGCTAGAGATCCCGGGGGCTATCAGCCCCAGCATTTT
d_call: .; j_call: TRBJ2-5; v_call: TRBV29-1; clone_size: few; cdr3_aa: CSVEDPGGGETQYF; cdr3_nt: TGCAGCGTTGAAGATCCGGGGGGCGGGGAGACCCAGTACTTC
d_call: .; j_call: TRBJ1-1; v_call: TRBV7-9; clone_size: .; cdr3_aa: CASSSKNTEAFF; cdr3_nt: TGTGCCAGCAGTTCAAAGAACACTGAAGCTTTCTTT
d_call: TRBD1; j_call: TRBJ2-7; v_call: TRBV5-6; clone_size: .; cdr3_aa: CASSFRQGTYEQYF; cdr3_nt: TGTGCCAGCAGCTTCAGACAGGGAACCTACGAGCAGTACTTC
d_call: .; j_call: TRBJ2-5; v_call: TRBV24-1; clone_size: few; cdr3_aa: CATSEFADSLQETQYF; cdr3_nt: TGTGCCACCAGTGAATTCGCCGACAGCTTACAAGAGACCCAGTACTTC
d_call: TRBD1; j_call: TRBJ1-5; v_call: TRBV4-1; clone_size: .; cdr3_aa: CASSQADRGGQPQHF; cdr3_nt: TGCGCCAGCAGCCAAGCTGACAGGGGTGGTCAGCCCCAGCATTTT
d_call: .; j_call: TRBJ1-1; v_call: TRBV4-3; clone_size: few; cdr3_aa: CASSQEIHGGFSTEAFF; cdr3_nt: TGCGCCAGCAGCCAAGAGATACACGGGGGGTTTAGCACTGAAGCTTTCTTT
d_call: .; j_call: TRBJ2-7; v_call: TRBV5-1; clone_size: .; cdr3_aa: CASSLKPGVSSYEQYF; cdr3_nt: TGCGCCAGCAGCTTGAAACCTGGGGTGAGCTCCTACGAGCAGTACTTC
d_call: .; j_call: TRBJ2-3; v_call: TRBV5-1; clone_size: .; cdr3_aa: CASSLAPGAGVADTQYF; cdr3_nt: TGCGCCAGCAGCTTGGCCCCGGGGGCGGGAGTTGCAGATACGCAGTATTTT
d_call: .; j_call: TRBJ2-1; v_call: TRBV7-9; clone_size: few; cdr3_aa: CASTEVGHEQFF; cdr3_nt: TGTGCCAGCACTGAGGTGGGCCATGAGCAGTTCTTC
d_call: TRBD1; j_call: TRBJ2-7; v_call: TRBV6-2/TRBV6-3; clone_size: .; cdr3_aa: CASSRSGQGYEQYF; cdr3_nt: TGTGCCAGCAGTCGTTCGGGACAGGGCTACGAGCAGTACTTC
d_call: .; j_call: TRBJ1-1; v_call: TRBV7-7; clone_size: .; cdr3_aa: CAVGASNTEAFF; cdr3_nt: TGTGCTGTCGGGGCCTCGAACACTGAAGCTTTCTTT
d_call: TRBD2; j_call: TRBJ2-3; v_call: TRBV6-6; clone_size: .; cdr3_aa: CASTSSGRAVDTQYF; cdr3_nt: TGTGCCAGCACCTCTAGCGGGAGGGCCGTAGATACGCAGTATTTT
d_call: .; j_call: TRBJ1-1; v_call: TRBV7-9; clone_size: .; cdr3_aa: CASSSPGTLNTEAFF; cdr3_nt: TGTGCCAGCAGCTCACCCGGGACTCTGAACACTGAAGCTTTCTTT
d_call: .; j_call: TRBJ1-1; v_call: TRBV5-5; clone_size: few; cdr3_aa: CASSFASLGRTEAFF; cdr3_nt: TGTGCCAGCAGCTTCGCCTCGCTGGGCCGGACTGAAGCTTTCTTT
d_call: TRBD2; j_call: TRBJ2-3; v_call: TRBV12-3/TRBV12-4; clone_size: .; cdr3_aa: CASSPLLAGPDTQYF; cdr3_nt: TGTGCCAGCAGTCCCTTACTAGCGGGGCCAGATACGCAGTATTTT
d_call: .; j_call: TRBJ2-1; v_call: TRBV12-3/TRBV12-4; clone_size: few; cdr3_aa: CASKNGRGVVEGDEQFF; cdr3_nt: TGTGCCAGCAAAAACGGCAGGGGAGTCGTTGAAGGCGATGAGCAGTTCTTC
d_call: .; j_call: TRBJ1-5; v_call: TRBV7-9; clone_size: few; cdr3_aa: CASSLGPIQPQHF; cdr3_nt: TGTGCCAGCAGCTTAGGACCCATTCAGCCCCAGCATTTT
d_call: .; j_call: TRBJ1-1; v_call: TRBV5-1; clone_size: few; cdr3_aa: CASSQERGTEAFF; cdr3_nt: TGCGCCAGCAGCCAGGAGAGGGGAACTGAAGCTTTCTTT
d_call: .; j_call: TRBJ2-4; v_call: TRBV21-1; clone_size: few; cdr3_aa: CASSSQGIIQYF; cdr3_nt: TGTGCCAGCAGCTCACAGGGAATCATTCAGTACTTC
d_call: .; j_call: TRBJ1-1; v_call: TRBV18; clone_size: few; cdr3_aa: CASSPTGGDVTEAFF; cdr3_nt: TGTGCCAGCTCACCTACCGGGGGCGACGTCACTGAAGCTTTCTTT
d_call: .; j_call: TRBJ2-1; v_call: TRBV5-1; clone_size: .; cdr3_aa: CASSLGPLVSSYNEQFF; cdr3_nt: TGCGCCAGCAGCTTGGGCCCTCTCGTTAGCTCCTACAATGAGCAGTTCTTC